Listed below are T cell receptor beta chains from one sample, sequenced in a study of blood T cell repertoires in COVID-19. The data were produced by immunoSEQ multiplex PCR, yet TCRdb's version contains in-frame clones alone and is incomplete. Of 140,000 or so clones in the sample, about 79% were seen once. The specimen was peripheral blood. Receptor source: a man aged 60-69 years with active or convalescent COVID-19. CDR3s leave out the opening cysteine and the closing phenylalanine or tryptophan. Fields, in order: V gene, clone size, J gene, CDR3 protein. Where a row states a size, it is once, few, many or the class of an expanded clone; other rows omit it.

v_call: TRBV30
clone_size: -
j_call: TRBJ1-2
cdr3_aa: AWRLSGYGYT

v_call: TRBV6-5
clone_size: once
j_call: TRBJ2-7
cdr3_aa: ASSRTGYEQY

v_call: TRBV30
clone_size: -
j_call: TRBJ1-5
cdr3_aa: AWSMTALNQPQH

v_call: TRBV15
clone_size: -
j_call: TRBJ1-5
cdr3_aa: ATSRDRGEGQPQH

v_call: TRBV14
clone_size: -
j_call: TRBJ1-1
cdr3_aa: ASSQDVYTAEAF

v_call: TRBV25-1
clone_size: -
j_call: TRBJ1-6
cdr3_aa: ASSWTGLGSPLH

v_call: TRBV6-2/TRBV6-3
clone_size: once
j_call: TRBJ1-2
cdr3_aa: ASSYGMSGALRGYT

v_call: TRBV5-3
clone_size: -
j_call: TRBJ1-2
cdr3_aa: ARSAGVLGYT

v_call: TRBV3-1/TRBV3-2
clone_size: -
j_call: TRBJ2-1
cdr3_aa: ASSLAAGTTGNEQF

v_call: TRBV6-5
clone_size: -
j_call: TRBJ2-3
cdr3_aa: ASSTRQGTDTQY

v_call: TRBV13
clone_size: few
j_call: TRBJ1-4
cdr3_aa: ASRSGQANEKLF

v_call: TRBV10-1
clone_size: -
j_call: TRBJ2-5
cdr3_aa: ASSRTDQETQY

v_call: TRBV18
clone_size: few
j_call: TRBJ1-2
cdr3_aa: ASSPRSPGLNYGYT

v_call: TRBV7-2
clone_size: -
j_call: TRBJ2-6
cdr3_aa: ASSPLSGANVLT

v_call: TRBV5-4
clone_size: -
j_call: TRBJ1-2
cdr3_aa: ASSTQGRNYGYT

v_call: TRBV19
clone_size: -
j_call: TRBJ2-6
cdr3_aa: ASRDGGSGANVLT

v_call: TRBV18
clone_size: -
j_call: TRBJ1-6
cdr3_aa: ASSPDSSYNSPLH

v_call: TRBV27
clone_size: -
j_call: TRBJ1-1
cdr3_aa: ASSLAANTEAF

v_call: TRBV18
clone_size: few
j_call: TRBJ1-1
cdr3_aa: ASSGSTGSINTEAF

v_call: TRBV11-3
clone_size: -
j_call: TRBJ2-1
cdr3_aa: ASSLAGVRNEQF

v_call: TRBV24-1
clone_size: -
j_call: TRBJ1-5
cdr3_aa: ATSAATGNSNQPQH

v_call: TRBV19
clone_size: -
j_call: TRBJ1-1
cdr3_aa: ASTDLLGAITEAF

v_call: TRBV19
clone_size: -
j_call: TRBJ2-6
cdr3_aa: ASSMRTSFPSGANVLT

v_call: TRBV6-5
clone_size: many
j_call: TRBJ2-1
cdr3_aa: ASGTSGSGSNEQF

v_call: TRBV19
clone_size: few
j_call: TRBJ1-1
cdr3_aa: ASSIEGVHTEAF

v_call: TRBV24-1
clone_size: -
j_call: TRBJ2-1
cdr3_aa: ATSDLQAGAYNEQF

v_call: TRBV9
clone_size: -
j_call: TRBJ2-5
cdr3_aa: ASRRSSQETQY

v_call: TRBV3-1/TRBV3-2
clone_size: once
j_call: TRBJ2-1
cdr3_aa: ASRYGLAGRNEQF

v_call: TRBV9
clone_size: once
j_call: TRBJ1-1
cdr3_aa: ASSSLPGQGRAEAF

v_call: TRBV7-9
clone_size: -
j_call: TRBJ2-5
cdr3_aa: ASSLVGTEKETQY

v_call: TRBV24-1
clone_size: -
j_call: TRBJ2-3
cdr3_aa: ATSDRAGTSAAGDTQY

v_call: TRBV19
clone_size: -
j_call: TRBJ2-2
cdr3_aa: ASSIVLPGELF

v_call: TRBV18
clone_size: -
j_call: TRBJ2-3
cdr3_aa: ASSPQAAVFSTDTQY

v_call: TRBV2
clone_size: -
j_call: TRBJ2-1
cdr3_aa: ASSGEGRLADYNEQF

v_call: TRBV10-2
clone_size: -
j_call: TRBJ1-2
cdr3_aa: ASTLGGGYGYT

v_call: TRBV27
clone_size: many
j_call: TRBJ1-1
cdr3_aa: ASSFSVWGTEAF

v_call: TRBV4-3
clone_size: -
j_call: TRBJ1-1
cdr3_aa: ASSQDPAGGTEAF

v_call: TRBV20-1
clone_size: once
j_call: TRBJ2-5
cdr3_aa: SASNSETQY

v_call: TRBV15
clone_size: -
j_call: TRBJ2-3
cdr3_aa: ATSRDIGDSGGYTDTQY